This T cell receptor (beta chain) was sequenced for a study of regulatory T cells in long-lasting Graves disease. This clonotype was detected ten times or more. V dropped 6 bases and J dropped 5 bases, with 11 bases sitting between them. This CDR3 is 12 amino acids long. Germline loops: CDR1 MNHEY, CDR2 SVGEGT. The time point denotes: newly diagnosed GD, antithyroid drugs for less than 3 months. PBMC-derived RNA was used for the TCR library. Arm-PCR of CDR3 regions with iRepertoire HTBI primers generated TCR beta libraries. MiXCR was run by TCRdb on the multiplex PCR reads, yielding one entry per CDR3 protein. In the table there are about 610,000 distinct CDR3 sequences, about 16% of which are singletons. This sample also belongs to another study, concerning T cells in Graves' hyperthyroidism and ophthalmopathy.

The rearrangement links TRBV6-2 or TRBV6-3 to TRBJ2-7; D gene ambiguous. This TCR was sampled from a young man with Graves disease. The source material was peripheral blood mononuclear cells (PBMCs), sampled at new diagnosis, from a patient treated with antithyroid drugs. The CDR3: CASSQSPHEQYF. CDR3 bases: TGTGCCAGCAGCCAGTCCCCCCACGAGCAGTACTTC.